Given below is one TCR beta chain in context. As yet, its antigen is unknown. The assay was immunoSEQ multiplex PCR, and TCRdb's table has in-frame clones only and misses some. The table shows some 110,000 clones, with more than 75% occurring only once. The data stem from a study of cytomegalovirus exposure and HLA in healthy donors. Study-level points and caveats: Rare sequences made up most TCRs, while some public TCRs were found in many donors. The study flagged about 150 TCR beta chains as cytomegalovirus-associated. The classifier reportedly diagnosed cytomegalovirus status with high specificity and sensitivity. The tendency of first-cohort TCR clusters to co-occur in the 100 to 150 validation repertoires was identified by a subsequent analysis.

Germline-derived CDR1 and CDR2 are SNHLY and FYNNEI. With V trimmed by 4 bases and J by 1 base, 5 bases remained unmatched. This CDR3 contains 18 residues. This TCR derives from a man younger than 30 in good health and CMV-seronegative. Sequences were obtained from PBMCs. This chain connects TRBV2 to TRBJ2-6, with 12 bases identical to TRBD1. CDR3 protein: CASSGPGQGASGANVLTF. CDR3 sequence (DNA): TGTGCCAGCAGTGGACCGGGACAGGGGGCTTCTGGGGCCAACGTCCTGACTTTC. The full variable domain, completed using reference TRBV2 and TRBJ2-6, is EPEVTQTPSHQVTQMGQEVILRCVPISNHLYFYWYRQILGQKVEFLVSFYNNEISEKSEIFDDQFSVERPDGSNFTLKIRSTKLEDSAMYFCASSGPGQGASGANVLTFGAGSRLTVL.